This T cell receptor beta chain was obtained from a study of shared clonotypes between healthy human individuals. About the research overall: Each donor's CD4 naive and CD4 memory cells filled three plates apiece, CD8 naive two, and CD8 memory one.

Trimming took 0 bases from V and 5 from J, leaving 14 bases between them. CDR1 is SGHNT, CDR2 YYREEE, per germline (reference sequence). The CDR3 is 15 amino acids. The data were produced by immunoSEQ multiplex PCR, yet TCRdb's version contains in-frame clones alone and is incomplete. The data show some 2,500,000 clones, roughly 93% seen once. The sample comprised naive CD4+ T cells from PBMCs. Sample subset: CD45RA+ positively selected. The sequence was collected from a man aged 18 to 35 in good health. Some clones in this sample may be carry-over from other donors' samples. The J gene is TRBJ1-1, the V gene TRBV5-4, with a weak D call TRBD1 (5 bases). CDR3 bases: TGTGCCAGCAGCTTGGCTCCGGGGCCGGGGACTGAAGCTTTCTTT. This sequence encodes CASSLAPGPGTEAFF.